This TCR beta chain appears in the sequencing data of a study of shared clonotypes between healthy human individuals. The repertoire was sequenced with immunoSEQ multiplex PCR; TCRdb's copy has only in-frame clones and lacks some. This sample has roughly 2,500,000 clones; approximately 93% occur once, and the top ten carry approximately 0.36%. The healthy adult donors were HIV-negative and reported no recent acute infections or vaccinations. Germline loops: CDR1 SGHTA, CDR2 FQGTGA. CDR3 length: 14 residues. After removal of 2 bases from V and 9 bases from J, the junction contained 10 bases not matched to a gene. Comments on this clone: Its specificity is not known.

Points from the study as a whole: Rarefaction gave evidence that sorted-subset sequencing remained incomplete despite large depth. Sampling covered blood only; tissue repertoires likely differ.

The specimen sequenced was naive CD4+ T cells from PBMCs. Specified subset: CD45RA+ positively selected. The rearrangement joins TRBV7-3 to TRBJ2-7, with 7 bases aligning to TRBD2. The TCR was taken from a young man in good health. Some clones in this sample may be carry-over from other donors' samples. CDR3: CASSLDAGVGVQYF. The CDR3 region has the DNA TGTGCCAGCAGCTTAGATGCGGGAGTAGGAGTGCAGTACTTC.